This T cell receptor beta chain was captured by sequencing in a study of blood T cell repertoires in COVID-19. Produced via immunoSEQ multiplex PCR; TCRdb's table is partial and in-frame only. The sample lists fewer than 40,000 clones, more than 85% seen once, with around 25% in the top ten. Germline CDR1 is SGHRS and CDR2 is YFSETQ. V lost 4 bases and J 5 bases, leaving 8 bases between the germline ends. The CDR3 consists of 12 residues. The clonotype originates from an elderly woman with active or convalescent COVID-19. The genes are TRBV5-1 and TRBJ2-3; D is undetermined. Sequencing input: peripheral blood. In DNA form, the CDR3 reads TGCGCCAGCAGCGCCAGTTTAGATACGCAGTATTTT. Amino acid sequence: CASSASLDTQYF. Based on the CDR3 plus reference TRBV5-1 and TRBJ2-3, the full variable domain is KAGVTQTPRYLIKTRGQQVTLSCSPISGHRSVSWYQQTPGQGLQFLFEYFSETQRNKGNFPGRFSGRQFSNSRSEMNVSTLELGDSALYLCASSASLDTQYFGPGTRLTVL.